Shown below are 15 T cell receptor beta chains from a single sample sequenced in a study of PD-1 blockade in classical Hodgkin lymphoma. The time point: cycle 4 day 1 (C4D1), after more than five weeks of nivolumab. Every patient experienced relapse after autologous stem cell transplantation, and brentuximab vedotin exposure varied. Produced via immunoSEQ multiplex PCR; TCRdb's table is partial and in-frame only. The sample shows around 46,000 clones, roughly 89% of them seen only once. This material consisted of peripheral blood mononuclear cells (PBMCs), taken before the fourth cycle of nivolumab. The receptor source for this set is a human donor with classical Hodgkin lymphoma.

This clone was detected only a few times. The V call is TRBV6-4, the J call TRBJ2-3, with D unresolved. Trimming stripped 4 bases from V and 2 bases from J, with 7 bases between. The CDR3 sequence is 13 residues long. In germline, CDR1 is MRHNA, CDR2 SNTAGT. CDR3 residues: CASSVGTTDTQYF. DNA of the CDR3: TGTGCCAGCAGTGTGGGCACCACAGATACGCAGTATTTT.

The V and J genes are TRBV27 and TRBJ2-1; 11 nucleotides line up with TRBD2. The ends lost 5 bases at V and 8 bases at J; junction bases unmatched: 8. The CDR3 extends over 15 amino acids. The germline V gene has CDR1 MNHEY and CDR2 SMNVEV (reference sequence). The CDR3 protein is CASSKSGTSGDEQFF. Here the CDR3 DNA reads TGTGCCAGCAGTAAATCCGGGACTAGCGGCGATGAGCAGTTCTTC.

The V gene is TRBV6-6, the J gene TRBJ2-5, with D perhaps matching TRBD2 (5 bases). This CDR3 region has 15 residues. Germline CDR1 and CDR2: MNHNY and SVGAGI (reference sequence). Trimming removed 3 bases from V and 3 bases from J, with 14 bases in between. The CDR3 nucleotides are TGTGCCAGCAGTTATTCCGGACTTTCTAAAGAGACCCAGTACTTC. As protein: CASSYSGLSKETQYF.

J is TRBJ2-3 and V is TRBV5-1, with D possibly being TRBD1 or TRBD2 (7 bases each). This CDR3 contains 14 residues. CDR1 is SGHRS, CDR2 YFSETQ, per germline. The V end lost 1 base, the J end lost 3 bases, and 9 bases lay between the germline ends. The CDR3 spells CASSLQGGTDTQYF. The CDR3 DNA reads as TGCGCCAGCAGCTTGCAGGGGGGGACAGATACGCAGTATTTT.

V usage is TRBV7-3 and J usage is TRBJ2-2; D unclear. V was shortened by 4 bases and J by 1 base, with 4 bases between the two germline ends. This CDR3 spans 13 amino acids. The germline gives CDR1 SGHTA, CDR2 FQGTGA. CDR3: CASSSRNTGELFF. The CDR3 DNA reads TGTGCCAGCAGCTCCAGGAACACCGGGGAGCTGTTTTTT.

V and J are TRBV7-3 and TRBJ2-1; TRBD2 is a possible D gene (6 bases). The V end lost 2 bases, the J end lost 2 bases, and 10 bases lay between the germline ends. CDR3 size: 15 residues. Germline V gene data show CDR1 as SGHTA and CDR2 as FQGTGA. CDR3 sequence reads: CASSLERAPYNEQFF. For the CDR3, the DNA is TGTGCCAGCAGCTTAGAGCGGGCCCCCTACAATGAGCAGTTCTTC.

The CDR3 sequence: CSVDIRGATGELFF. CDR3 nucleotide sequence: TGCAGCGTTGATATTCGGGGGGCCACCGGGGAGCTGTTTTTT. V gene TRBV29-1 combines with J gene TRBJ2-2; tentative D call: TRBD2 (7 bases). This CDR3 contains 14 residues. Trimming removed 3 bases at V and 4 bases at J, with 12 bases between. Germline V gene sequence: CDR1 SQVTM, CDR2 ANQGSEA.

The chain recombines TRBV4-1 with TRBJ1-5, with D unresolved. Germline assignment: CDR1 MGHRA and CDR2 YSYEKL. Between the trimmed V and J ends, which lost 6 bases and 0 bases, there was a span of 15 bases. The CDR3 has 16 amino acids. The CDR3 coding sequence is TGCGCCAGCAGGCCGAAGGTACTGAATAGCAATCAGCCCCAGCATTTT. Its protein is CASRPKVLNSNQPQHF.

The chain combines TRBV7-2 with TRBJ2-1; no reliable D call. Germline V gene lookup returns CDR1 SGHTA and CDR2 FQGNSA. The CDR3 is made up of 12 amino acids. The V end was cut by 5 bases, the J end by 0 bases, with 2 bases between. The CDR3, as DNA: TGTGCCAGCAGCACCTCCTACAATGAGCAGTTCTTC. It codes for CASSTSYNEQFF.

The table lists this clone with a few counts. The chain has TRBV7-9 and TRBJ2-5; no clear D gene. Germline V lookup: CDR1 SEHNR, CDR2 FQNEAQ (reference sequence). V was trimmed by 5 bases and J by 5 bases, leaving 9 bases between them. The CDR3 totals 12 residues. CDR3 loop: CASSREEETQYF. CDR3 sequence (DNA): TGTGCCAGCAGCCGTGAGGAGGAGACCCAGTACTTC.

Written as DNA, the CDR3 is TGTGCCAGCGTCGTTTCCGGGACCCCGAAAGAGACCCAGTACTTC. This codes for CASVVSGTPKETQYF. The V call is TRBV6-6, the J call TRBJ2-5; D is perhaps TRBD1 or TRBD2 (5 bases each). V dropped 8 bases and J dropped 3 bases, with 19 bases sitting between them. There are 15 residues in the CDR3. From germline, CDR1 is MNHNY and CDR2 SVGAGI (reference sequence).

This clone was recorded only once. The chain recombines TRBV7-9 with TRBJ2-5, with D perhaps matching TRBD1 (5 bases). Looked up from germline, CDR1 is SEHNR and CDR2 is FQNEAQ (reference sequence). Trimming cost V 5 bases and J 6 bases, with 13 bases left between them. This CDR3 has 13 amino acids. The CDR3 region is CASSLGPEQTQYF. The DNA of the CDR3 is TGTGCCAGCAGCCTGGGGCCAGAGCAGACCCAGTACTTC.

J is TRBJ1-1 and V is TRBV11-3; D remains ambiguous. The germline V and J ends were trimmed by 5 bases and 3 bases, with 10 bases remaining between them. From germline, CDR1 is SGHNT and CDR2 YENEEA. The CDR3 runs to 13 residues. The CDR3 nucleotides read TGTGCCAGCAGCCTAGTAGAGTACACTGAAGCTTTCTTT. Protein product: CASSLVEYTEAFF.

The V and J genes are TRBV5-4 and TRBJ2-1, with TRBD2 identical over 8 bases. The germline gives CDR1 SGHNT, CDR2 YYREEE (reference sequence). CDR3 length: 15 amino acids. V lost 5 bases and J lost 0; bases outside the gene matches: 4. The CDR3 sequence is CASRLAESSYNEQFF. CDR3 in DNA: TGTGCCAGCAGACTAGCGGAGAGCTCCTACAATGAGCAGTTCTTC.

The J gene is TRBJ2-3, the V gene TRBV27; D ambiguous. Germline assignment: CDR1 MNHEY and CDR2 SMNVEV (reference sequence). The CDR3 runs to 15 residues. Trimming left V 10 bases short and J 4 bases short, with 21 bases between. CDR3 sequence reads: CATSAEVVDADTQYF. The CDR3 coding sequence is TGTGCCACCTCGGCCGAGGTCGTGGACGCAGATACGCAGTATTTT.